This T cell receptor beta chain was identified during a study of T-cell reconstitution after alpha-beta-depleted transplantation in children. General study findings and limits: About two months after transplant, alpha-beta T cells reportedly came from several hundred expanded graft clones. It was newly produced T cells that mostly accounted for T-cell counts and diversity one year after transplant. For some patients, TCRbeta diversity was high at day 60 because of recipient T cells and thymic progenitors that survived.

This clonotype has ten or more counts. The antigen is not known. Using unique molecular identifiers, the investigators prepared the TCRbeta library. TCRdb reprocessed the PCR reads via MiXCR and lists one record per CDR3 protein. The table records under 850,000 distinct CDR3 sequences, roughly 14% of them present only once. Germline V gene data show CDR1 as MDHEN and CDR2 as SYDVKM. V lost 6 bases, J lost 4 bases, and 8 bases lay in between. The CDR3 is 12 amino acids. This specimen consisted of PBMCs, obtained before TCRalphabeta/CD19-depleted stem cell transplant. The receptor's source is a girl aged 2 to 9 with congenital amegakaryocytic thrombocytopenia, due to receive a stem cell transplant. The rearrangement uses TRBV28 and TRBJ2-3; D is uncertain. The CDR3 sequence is CASRNSADTQYF. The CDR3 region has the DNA TGTGCCAGCAGAAACTCGGCAGATACGCAGTATTTT.